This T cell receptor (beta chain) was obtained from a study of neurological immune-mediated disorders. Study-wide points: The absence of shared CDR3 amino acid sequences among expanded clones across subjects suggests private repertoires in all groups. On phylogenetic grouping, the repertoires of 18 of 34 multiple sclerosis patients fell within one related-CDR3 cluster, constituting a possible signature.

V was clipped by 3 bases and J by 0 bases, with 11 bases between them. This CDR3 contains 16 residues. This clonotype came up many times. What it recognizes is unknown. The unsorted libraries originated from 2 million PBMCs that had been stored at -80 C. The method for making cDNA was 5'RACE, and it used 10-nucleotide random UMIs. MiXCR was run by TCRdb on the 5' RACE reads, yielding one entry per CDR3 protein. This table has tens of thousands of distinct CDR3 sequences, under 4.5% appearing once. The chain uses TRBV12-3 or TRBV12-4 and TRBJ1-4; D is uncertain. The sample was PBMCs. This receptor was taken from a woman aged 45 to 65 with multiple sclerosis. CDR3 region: CASSFSTYATNEKLFF. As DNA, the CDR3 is TGTGCCAGCAGTTTTTCTACCTACGCAACTAATGAAAAACTGTTTTTT.